The subject of this entry is one T cell receptor beta chain. Deletions cut 6 bases from V and 1 base from J, with 15 bases between. This CDR3 spans 15 amino acids. Germline CDR1 is SGHTA and CDR2 is FQGNSA. Per the study methods: Amplification of reference gene primers provided the estimated nucleated cell counts. Sequencing was performed with immunoSEQ multiplex PCR; in TCRdb, only in-frame clones are kept and a portion is missing. The D gene and trimming were derived from the DNA, and the V and J assignments and clone size from that table. Here the sample spans 200,000 to 250,000 clones, less than 90% being singletons. This sample was included in a study of blood T cell repertoires in COVID-19. Clinical history as reported by participants underpinned cohort assignment. Among Cohort 3 donors, those recovered had two negative PCRs, clearance, or symptom resolution.

This TCR was recovered from a woman in her thirties or forties who had recovered from COVID-19. The chain couples TRBV7-2 to TRBJ1-1; D gene unclear. Specimen: PBMCs or T cells enriched from blood (not recorded which). In DNA, the CDR3 is TGTGCCAGCAGGGAGGGTGGCTTAGGGAACACTGAAGCTTTCTTT. As protein: CASREGGLGNTEAFF. The full variable domain, with the rest looked up from reference TRBV7-2 and TRBJ1-1, is GAGVSQSPSNKVTEKGKDVELRCDPISGHTALYWYRQSLGQGLEFLIYFQGNSAPDKSGLPSDRFSAERTGGSVSTLTIQRTQQEDSAVYLCASREGGLGNTEAFFGQGTRLTVV.